Shown below are 18 T cell receptor beta chains from a single sample sequenced in a study of blood T cells in healthy people across ages. Primed by a sample-barcoded 5' primer and a J-beta primer mix, a second PCR proceeded for 7 to 11 cycles. TCRdb reprocessed the 5' RACE reads with MiXCR, giving one entry per CDR3 protein. The sample yields 2 million or so distinct CDR3 sequences, about 50% seen once. Sequencing was carried out using blood. These TCRs come from a woman in her thirties or forties in good health.

The rearrangement joins TRBV5-1 to TRBJ2-3; tentatively, D is TRBD2 (5 bases). Germline CDR1 SGHRS, CDR2 YFSETQ. The CDR3 is made up of 15 amino acids. Trimming pared 0 bases from V and 4 bases from J, leaving 12 bases between. CDR3 region: CASSLGSTGADTQYF. CDR3 bases: TGCGCCAGCAGCTTGGGATCGACCGGGGCAGATACGCAGTATTTT.

The V call is TRBV10-3, the J call TRBJ2-3, with TRBD1 matching over 7 bases. CDR3 length: 14 amino acids. V trimming: 9 bases; J trimming: 4 bases; junction bases outside the gene matches: 10. CDR1 and CDR2 from the germline V gene are ENHRY and SYGVKD. The CDR3 is CAMKADRVSDTQYF. The CDR3 region has the DNA TGTGCCATGAAAGCCGACAGGGTCTCAGATACGCAGTATTTT.

This chain links TRBV7-2 with TRBJ2-5; 7 bases are a match to TRBD2. Unmatched junction bases numbered 10, after V lost 10 bases and J lost 5 bases. This CDR3 is built from 13 residues. Germline-derived CDR1 and CDR2 are SGHTA and FQGNSA. The CDR3 bases are TGTGCCACCGGACTAGTTGGGGTGGAGACCCAGTACTTC. It specifies CATGLVGVETQYF.

V gene TRBV28 combines with J gene TRBJ1-4; 8 bases fit TRBD1. The J segment lost 0 bases and the V segment lost 8 bases, leaving 5 bases of the junction unmatched. This CDR3 spans 15 amino acids. CDR1 is MDHEN, CDR2 SYDVKM, per germline. The CDR3 protein is CASVPTGATNEKLFF. The CDR3 nucleotides read TGTGCCAGCGTACCGACAGGGGCAACTAATGAAAAACTGTTTTTT.

The chain carries TRBV7-2 and TRBJ1-2, with D perhaps matching TRBD1 (5 bases). Trimming removed 4 bases from V and 6 bases from J, with 18 bases in between. The CDR3 runs to 15 residues. Germline values: CDR1 SGHTA, CDR2 FQGNSA. CDR3 DNA: TGTGCCAGCAGCTCCCCAAACCCAGACAGACATGGCTACACCTTC. Residues: CASSSPNPDRHGYTF.

CDR3 region: CASSLTRDRANNEQFF. The CDR3 coding sequence is TGTGCCAGCAGCTTAACTAGGGACAGGGCGAACAATGAGCAGTTCTTC. The rearrangement links TRBV7-3 to TRBJ2-1; 9 nucleotides line up with TRBD1. Trimming cost V 0 bases and J 5 bases; bases outside gene matches: 5. In germline, CDR1 is SGHTA, CDR2 FQGTGA. This CDR3 contains 16 residues.

This sequence joins TRBV6-2 or TRBV6-3 and TRBJ2-5, with 9 bases fitting TRBD2. With the DNA end fitting TRBJ2-7 better, the J assignment may be wrong. Germline V CDR1 and CDR2: MNHEY, SVGEGT. CDR3 size: 14 residues. CDR3 nucleotides: TGTGCCAGCAGCGGCGGGGGGGCTTTCGACGAGCAGTACTTC. Translated, it gives CASSGGGAFDEQYF.

This clonotype was detected a few times. This chain links TRBV20-1 with TRBJ2-5, with D possibly being TRBD2 (6 bases). This CDR3 has 16 residues. CDR1 is DFQATT, CDR2 SNEGSKA, per germline (reference sequence). V gave up 2 bases and J gave up 0 bases, with 16 bases separating them. In DNA, the CDR3 is TGCAGTGCTAGATCTGACGAGCGCGGGGACCAAGAGACCCAGTACTTC. Encoded protein: CSARSDERGDQETQYF.

This clonotype appeared a few times. The chain is built from TRBV20-1 and TRBJ2-5; 7 nucleotides align to TRBD2. V lost 5 bases to trimming and J lost 2 bases; unmatched junction nucleotides: 11. The CDR3 contains 15 residues. Germline CDR1 DFQATT, CDR2 SNEGSKA (reference sequence). The CDR3: CSAGRDYRPQETQYF. CDR3 DNA sequence: TGCAGTGCTGGCCGGGACTACCGACCACAAGAGACCCAGTACTTC.

This rearrangement joins TRBV4-3 to TRBJ2-7; TRBD2 matches at 8 bases. This CDR3 is built from 16 residues. CDR1 and CDR2 from the germline V gene are LGHNA and YSLEER. Trimming removed 4 bases from V and 7 bases from J; junction bases left unmatched: 15. The CDR3 protein is CASSRSWAGGPNEQYF. CDR3 in DNA: TGCGCCAGCAGCCGAAGTTGGGCGGGGGGCCCCAATGAGCAGTACTTC.

The chain is built from TRBV29-1 and TRBJ2-2; TRBD1 matches 8 bases. The germline V gene encodes CDR1 SQVTM and CDR2 ANQGSEA. J was trimmed by 1 base and V by 5 bases; bases with no gene match: 3. The CDR3 length is 14 residues. CDR3 in DNA: TGCAGCGTTTCCGACAGGGGGAACACCGGGGAGCTGTTTTTT. Translation gives CSVSDRGNTGELFF.

This clonotype was counted between two and nine times. This sequence joins TRBV7-2 and TRBJ1-6; a possible D gene is TRBD1 (5 bases). CDR1 is SGHTA and CDR2 is FQGNSA in the germline V gene. The V gene lost 5 bases and the J gene lost 0 bases, with 14 bases spanning the gap. CDR3 length equals 17 residues. The CDR3, as DNA: TGTGCCAGCAGCCCTAGCCGGGGGAGCTCCTATAATTCACCCCTCCACTTT. Translation gives CASSPSRGSSYNSPLHF.

This rearrangement joins TRBV6-1 to TRBJ2-5; possible D gene TRBD1, 6 bases. CDR1 and CDR2 (germline): MNHNS, SASEGT. CDR3 size: 13 residues. V lost 6 bases and J lost 3, with 11 bases in between. The CDR3 is CASRDRNKETQYF. In nucleotides, the CDR3 is TGTGCCAGCAGGGACAGAAACAAAGAGACCCAGTACTTC.

This clonotype has just a few counts. The rearrangement uses TRBV15 and TRBJ2-5; D is unclear. The CDR3 length is 14 residues. The ends were cut back, 1 base at V and 6 bases at J, with 12 bases in the middle. Germline V gene data show CDR1 as LNHNV and CDR2 as YYDKDF (reference sequence). The CDR3 bases are TGTGCCACCAGCAGAGGAGGCGAGTCGAAGACCCAGTACTTC. This translates into CATSRGGESKTQYF.

V usage is TRBV3-1 and J usage is TRBJ2-5; D is undetermined. Germline assignment: CDR1 LGHDT and CDR2 YNNKEL (reference sequence). The CDR3 consists of 15 residues. Trimming pared 1 base from V and 0 bases from J, leaving 9 bases between. The CDR3 region has the DNA TGTGCCAGCAGCCAAGGAAGGTCGAACCAAGAGACCCAGTACTTC. Translating it yields CASSQGRSNQETQYF.

The V call is TRBV29-1, the J call TRBJ1-1, with D perhaps TRBD1 (6 bases). V shed 6 bases and J shed 0 bases, with 17 bases lying between them. The CDR3 has 15 amino acids. Per germline, CDR1 SQVTM and CDR2 ANQGSEA. CDR3: CSVRPGQEMNTEAFF. CDR3 bases: TGCAGCGTCCGACCGGGACAAGAAATGAACACTGAAGCTTTCTTT. Variable domain in full (rest from reference TRBV29-1 and TRBJ1-1): SAVISQKPSRDICQRGTSLTIQCQVDSQVTMMFWYRQQPGQSLTLIATANQGSEATYESGFVIDKFPISRPNLTFSTLTVSNMSPEDSSIYLCSVRPGQEMNTEAFFGQGTRLTVV.

A few counts support this clonotype. This rearrangement joins TRBV20-1 to TRBJ2-7; D is unclear. The V end lost 3 bases, the J end lost 1 base, and 4 bases lay between the germline ends. The CDR3 runs to 11 residues. Per the germline V gene, CDR1 is DFQATT and CDR2 is SNEGSKA (reference sequence). The CDR3 sequence: CSARMSYEQYF. CDR3 nucleotide sequence: TGCAGTGCTAGGATGTCCTACGAGCAGTACTTC.

In this sample, this clonotype turned up a few times. The chain recombines TRBV5-8 with TRBJ2-4; 8 bases match TRBD1. The closer fit of TRBJ2-5 to the DNA end suggests the J call may be wrong. This CDR3 region has 15 residues. The germline V gene has CDR1 SGHTS and CDR2 YDEGEE. The CDR3, as DNA: TGTGCCAGCAGCTTGGCCAGGGACAGGCGAGAGACCCAGTACTTC. The encoded protein is CASSLARDRRETQYF.